The 19 T cell receptor beta chains below were found in one sample sequenced in a study of metastatic and nonmetastatic thyroid tumors. MiXCR was used by TCRdb to re-call the PCR reads. The sample has 4,500 to 6,500 clones; around 20% are singletons. There were no patients who had received any treatment before thyroid surgery. Sequencing used adjacent normal tissue. These receptors were taken from a female donor with papillary thyroid cancer or a benign thyroid nodule (not recorded which). Some clones in this sample may be carry-over from other donors' samples.

This chain uses TRBV12-3 or TRBV12-4 with TRBJ1-2; the match to TRBD1 covers 7 bases. This CDR3 is built from 14 residues. V was pared by 7 bases and J by 1 base, with 6 bases of the junction left unmatched. In DNA form, the CDR3 reads TGTGCCAGCACCGGGACAGACAATAACTATGGCTACACCTTC. It is translated as CASTGTDNNYGYTF.

This clone ranks as medium-sized (0.01 to 0.1%). The chain uses TRBV24-1 and TRBJ2-3; 7 nucleotides align to TRBD1. Germline CDR1 is KGHDR and CDR2 is SFDVKD. V lost 5 bases to trimming and J lost 2 bases; unmatched junction nucleotides: 6. This CDR3 is built from 15 residues. CDR3 DNA: TGTGCCACCAGTGCACGGGACAGTTACACAGATACGCAGTATTTT. The encoded protein is CATSARDSYTDTQYF.

This sequence joins TRBV18 and TRBJ1-2; possibly TRBD1 for D (6 bases). From germline, CDR1 is KGHSH and CDR2 LQKENI. Trimming cost V 4 bases and J 4 bases, with 16 bases left between them. The CDR3 sequence is 15 residues long. The DNA for the CDR3 is TGTGCCAGCTCACTAAATGAGGGGGGAGCCTATGGCTACACCTTC. As protein: CASSLNEGGAYGYTF. Using reference TRBV18 and TRBJ1-2 for the parts outside the CDR3, the full variable domain is NAGVMQNPRHLVRRRGQEARLRCSPMKGHSHVYWYRQLPEEGLKFMVYLQKENIIDESGMPKERFSAEFPKEGPSILRIQQVVRGDSAAYFCASSLNEGGAYGYTFGSGTRLTVV.

Comments on this clone: An end of the junction differs from the germline gene, which may be a read error. The V call is TRBV6-5, the J call TRBJ2-3; 7 nucleotides match TRBD1. CDR3 length equals 13 residues. The germline V gene encodes CDR1 MNHEY and CDR2 SVGAGI. The CDR3 protein is CASSWRREGALDF. The CDR3 DNA sequence: TGTGCCAGCAGTTGGAGGAGAGAGGGGGCCTTGGATTTT.

The V gene is TRBV7-2, the J gene TRBJ2-7; D remains ambiguous. The CDR3 has 14 amino acids. Trimming left V 3 bases short and J 7 bases short, with 16 bases between. Germline values: CDR1 SGHTA, CDR2 FQGNSA. The CDR3 sequence: CASSFSSYGTEQYF. The CDR3, as DNA: TGTGCCAGCAGCTTTTCTAGTTACGGTACTGAGCAGTACTTC.

This clone was counted only a few times. CDR3 protein: CASRSGVGGYTF. DNA of the CDR3: TGTGCCAGCAGATCGGGGGTCGGGGGCTACACCTTC. The J gene is TRBJ1-2, the V gene TRBV2; maybe TRBD1 (5 bases). The V gene lost 6 bases and the J gene lost 8 bases, with 13 bases spanning the gap. The CDR3 is 12 amino acids. In germline, CDR1 is SNHLY, CDR2 FYNNEI. The full variable domain, in which reference TRBV2 and TRBJ1-2 provide the parts outside the CDR3, is EPEVTQTPSHQVTQMGQEVILRCVPISNHLYFYWYRQILGQKVEFLVSFYNNEISEKSEIFDDQFSVERPDGSNFTLKIRSTKLEDSAMYFCASRSGVGGYTFGSGTRLTVV.

On this clone: The junction departs from germline at one end; a sequencing error may be responsible. The genes are TRBV28 and TRBJ2-2; possible D gene TRBD2, 5 bases. Germline V gene lookup returns CDR1 MDHEN and CDR2 SYDVKM. The CDR3 covers 15 residues. For the CDR3, the DNA is TGTGCCAGCACTTCAGGTGATACGAACACCGGGGAGCTGCTTTTT. Amino acids: CASTSGDTNTGELLF. Using reference TRBV28 and TRBJ2-2 for the parts outside the CDR3, the full variable domain is DVKVTQSSRYLVKRTGEKVFLECVQDMDHENMFWYRQDPGLGLRLIYFSYDVKMKEKGDIPEGYSVSREKKERFSLILESASTNQTSMYLCASTSGDTNTGELLFGEGSRLTVL.

This clone is medium-sized. The chain joins TRBV20-1 to TRBJ2-7; 12 positions agree with TRBD2. Germline CDR1 is DFQATT and CDR2 is SNEGSKA (reference sequence). Trimming cost V 0 bases and J 3 bases; bases outside gene matches: 3. CDR3 length equals 15 residues. CDR3 bases: TGCAGTGCTAGAGATGCACTAGCGGGAGGCTACGAGCAGTACTTC. Amino acids: CSARDALAGGYEQYF.

This clone rates as medium-sized. V and J are TRBV12-3 or TRBV12-4 and TRBJ2-3, with 11 bases lining up with TRBD2. The junction had 3 bases not matched to a gene; V was cut back by 6 bases and J by 4 bases. The CDR3 sequence is 14 residues long. CDR3 sequence (DNA): TGTGCCAGCAGAACTAGCGGGAGCGCAGATACGCAGTATTTT. Translated, it gives CASRTSGSADTQYF.

V usage is TRBV9 and J usage is TRBJ2-1; 13 nucleotides agree with TRBD2. The CDR3 has 16 residues. CDR1 and CDR2 (germline): SGDLS, YYNGEE. V shed 3 bases and J 8 bases; nucleotides not matched to a gene: 8. CDR3 bases: TGTGCCAGCAGCGCCCGACTAGCGGGGGGCCAGGATGAGCAGTTCTTC. As protein: CASSARLAGGQDEQFF.

This clone was observed a few times. The rearrangement links TRBV15 to TRBJ2-7; 7 nucleotides line up with TRBD2. CDR1 and CDR2 from the germline V gene are LNHNV and YYDKDF (reference sequence). V lost 0 bases to trimming and J lost 3 bases; unmatched junction nucleotides: 8. The CDR3 sequence is 16 residues long. CDR3 loop: CATSRDKWGGIYEQYF. Here the CDR3 DNA reads TGTGCCACCAGCAGAGATAAGTGGGGGGGGATCTACGAGCAGTACTTC.

This clone is labeled medium-sized. The chain uses TRBV19 and TRBJ1-1; D remains ambiguous. Per the germline V gene, CDR1 is LNHDA and CDR2 is SQIVND (reference sequence). There are 14 residues in the CDR3. V lost 3 bases and J lost 0, with 8 bases in between. CDR3 coding DNA: TGTGCCAGTAGTATTGGAAACATGAACACTGAAGCTTTCTTT. Its protein product is CASSIGNMNTEAFF.

By share, this clone ranks as medium-sized. This chain joins TRBV11-2 and TRBJ2-1, with a tentative D call TRBD2 (6 bases). This CDR3 comprises 16 residues. Trimming shortened V by 0 bases and J by 4 bases, and 13 bases separated the two germline ends. Germline CDR1 is SGHAT and CDR2 is FQNNGV. The CDR3 coding sequence is TGTGCCAGCAGCTTAGATCAAACTAGCCCATACAATGAGCAGTTCTTC. This codes for CASSLDQTSPYNEQFF.

The gene calls are TRBV11-2 and TRBJ2-7, with 11 positions matching TRBD2. Trimming removed 6 bases from V and 5 bases from J; junction bases left unmatched: 6. Per the germline V gene, CDR1 is SGHAT and CDR2 is FQNNGV. CDR3 length equals 14 residues. The CDR3 DNA reads TGTGCCAGCAGTTCTCGACTAGCGGGACACGAGCAGTACTTC. Its translation is CASSSRLAGHEQYF.

By share, this clone ranks as medium-sized. V is TRBV18 and J is TRBJ2-7; 7 nucleotides line up with TRBD2. Germline CDR1 reads KGHSH; CDR2 reads LQKENI. V lost 3 bases, J lost 5 bases, and 19 bases stayed unmatched. The CDR3 is 18 residues long. For the CDR3, the DNA is TGTGCCAGCTCACCTCCCAGGTTAGGGTTGCGGGAGTTCAACGAGCAGTACTTC. Residues: CASSPPRLGLREFNEQYF.

The rearrangement links TRBV19 to TRBJ1-6, with 8 bases matching TRBD1. The V and J ends lost 3 bases and 7 bases, in that order; junction bases with no gene match: 2. The CDR3 extends over 14 amino acids. Germline V CDR1 and CDR2: LNHDA, SQIVND (reference sequence). The CDR3 nucleotides are TGTGCCAGTAGTATGCGGACAGGGAATTCACCCCTCCACTTT. Protein product: CASSMRTGNSPLHF.

This clone is labeled as medium-sized. This rearrangement joins TRBV27 to TRBJ2-7, with a weak D call TRBD2 (6 bases). Germline CDR1 and CDR2: MNHEY and SMNVEV (reference sequence). This CDR3 is built from 13 residues. V shed 0 bases and J shed 10 bases, with 13 bases lying between them. In DNA form, the CDR3 reads TGTGCCAGCAGTTTATCTGGAGGGTCTGAACAGTACTTC. Its translation is CASSLSGGSEQYF.

This clone is medium-sized (0.01 to 0.1%) in the sample. The CDR3 nucleotides read TGCAGTGCTAGAGATCTTAATAGCGCCTTTAACAATGAGCAGTTCTTC. This codes for CSARDLNSAFNNEQFF. The chain carries TRBV20-1 and TRBJ2-1, with D tentatively TRBD2 (5 bases). CDR3 length: 16 residues. Germline CDR1 reads DFQATT; CDR2 reads SNEGSKA (reference sequence). The germline V and J ends were trimmed by 0 bases and 5 bases, with 17 bases remaining between them.

The table lists this clone with many counts. V is TRBV9 and J is TRBJ1-1; TRBD1 is a possible D gene (6 bases). The CDR3 has 17 residues. V was pared by 0 bases and J by 3 bases, with 18 bases between. Germline V gene sequence: CDR1 SGDLS, CDR2 YYNGEE. Here the CDR3 reads CASSVDGTGAGYTEAFF. The CDR3 nucleotides are TGTGCCAGCAGCGTAGACGGGACGGGGGCCGGCTACACTGAAGCTTTCTTT.